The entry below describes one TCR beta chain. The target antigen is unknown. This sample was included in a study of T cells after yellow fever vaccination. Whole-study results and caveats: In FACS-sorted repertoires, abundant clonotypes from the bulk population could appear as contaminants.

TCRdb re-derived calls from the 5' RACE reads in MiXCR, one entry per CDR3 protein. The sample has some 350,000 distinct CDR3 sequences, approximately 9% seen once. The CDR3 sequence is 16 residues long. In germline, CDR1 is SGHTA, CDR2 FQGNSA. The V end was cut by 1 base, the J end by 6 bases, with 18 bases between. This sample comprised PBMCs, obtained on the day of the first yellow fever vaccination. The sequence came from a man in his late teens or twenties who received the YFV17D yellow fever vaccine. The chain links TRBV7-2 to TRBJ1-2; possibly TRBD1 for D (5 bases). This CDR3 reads CASSLGQGNDPHGYTF. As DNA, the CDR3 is TGTGCCAGCAGCTTAGGCCAGGGCAATGATCCTCATGGCTACACCTTC. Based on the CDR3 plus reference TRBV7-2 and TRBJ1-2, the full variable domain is GAGVSQSPSNKVTEKGKDVELRCDPISGHTALYWYRQSLGQGLEFLIYFQGNSAPDKSGLPSDRFSAERTGGSVSTLTIQRTQQEDSAVYLCASSLGQGNDPHGYTFGSGTRLTVV.